Listed here are 29 T cell receptor beta chains from one sample, sequenced in a study of cytomegalovirus exposure and HLA in healthy donors. The PCR contained 60 Vbeta and 13 Jbeta primers. Profiling relied on immunoSEQ multiplex PCR, and the TCRdb table lists in-frame clones only, not all of them. The sample has about 160,000 clones, around three quarters seen once. Sequenced material: PBMCs. All receptors come from a man in his forties in good health and CMV-seronegative.

About this clone: Within the sample, other DNA sequences also encode this same CDR3. J is TRBJ2-7 and V is TRBV7-9, with 11 bases identical to TRBD2. CDR1 SEHNR and CDR2 FQNEAQ come from the germline V gene (reference sequence). The CDR3 is 15 amino acids. J lost 3 bases, V lost 3 bases, and 4 bases had no gene match. The CDR3 loop is CASSLAGTSGYEQYF. For the CDR3, the DNA is TGTGCCAGCAGCTTGGCCGGGACTAGCGGCTACGAGCAGTACTTC.

CDR3 loop: CASGPEGAYEQYF. In DNA, the CDR3 is TGCGCCAGCGGCCCGGAAGGGGCCTACGAGCAGTACTTC. J is TRBJ2-7 and V is TRBV5-1, with D maybe TRBD1 (5 bases). The length of the CDR3 is 13 residues. Between the trimmed V and J ends, which lost 7 bases and 2 bases, there was a span of 13 bases. Germline V gene data show CDR1 as SGHRS and CDR2 as YFSETQ.

This clone was detected a few times. One junction end disagrees with the germline gene, perhaps due to a read error. The chain is built from TRBV6-1 and TRBJ1-5, with 9 bases that match TRBD1. Looked up from germline, CDR1 is MNHNS and CDR2 is SASEGT. This CDR3 region has 11 residues. CDR3 coding DNA: TGTGCCAGCAGTGAAAGGGACAGGGAGGATTTT. Its protein product is CASSERDREDF.

V gene TRBV5-1 combines with J gene TRBJ1-4, with D perhaps matching TRBD1 (5 bases). The CDR3 has 14 residues. Trimming removed 4 bases from V and 8 bases from J, with 15 bases in between. CDR1 and CDR2 from the germline V gene are SGHRS and YFSETQ. The CDR3 region is CASSPDIGSEKLFF. The CDR3 region has the DNA TGCGCCAGCAGCCCGGACATCGGGAGCGAAAAACTGTTTTTT.

The chain carries TRBV29-1 and TRBJ2-1; TRBD2 matches 10 bases. The CDR3 totals 16 residues. Germline V gives CDR1 SQVTM, CDR2 ANQGSEA. Losses at the gene ends were 1 base for V and 3 bases for J; bases not matched to a gene: 6. CDR3 bases: TGCAGCGTTGAAGGCCTAGCGGGAGTGTACTACAATGAGCAGTTCTTC. This codes for CSVEGLAGVYYNEQFF.

The J gene is TRBJ2-7, the V gene TRBV19, with TRBD1 identical over 11 bases. Germline CDR1 is LNHDA and CDR2 is SQIVND (reference sequence). Losses at the gene ends were 6 bases for V and 2 bases for J; bases not matched to a gene: 6. There are 15 residues in the CDR3. The CDR3 coding sequence is TGTGCCAGTAGCGCCGGGACAGGGGGTGCCTACGAGCAGTACTTC. Encoded protein: CASSAGTGGAYEQYF. Full variable domain (missing parts from reference TRBV19 and TRBJ2-7): DGGITQSPKYLFRKEGQNVTLSCEQNLNHDAMYWYRQDPGQGLRLIYYSQIVNDFQKGDIAEGYSVSREKKESFPLTVTSAQKNPTAFYLCASSAGTGGAYEQYFGPGTRLTVT.

The CDR3 loop reads CASSLRGSGNTIYF. CDR3 coding DNA: TGTGCCAGCAGCTTACGGGGATCTGGAAACACCATATATTTT. The chain employs TRBV9 and TRBJ1-3, with D uncertain. The CDR3 is 14 residues long. The V end was cut by 4 bases, the J end by 1 base, with 9 bases between. Germline-derived CDR1 and CDR2 are SGDLS and YYNGEE.

As to this clone: The sample holds other DNA sequences that translate to the same CDR3. The chain links TRBV7-9 to TRBJ1-4, with TRBD1 matching 9 bases. This CDR3 contains 14 residues. Germline loops: CDR1 SEHNR, CDR2 FQNEAQ (reference sequence). V lost 5 bases to trimming and J lost 5 bases; unmatched junction nucleotides: 3. The CDR3 bases are TGTGCCAGCAGCCTCGGGACAGGGAATGAAAAACTGTTTTTT. This sequence encodes CASSLGTGNEKLFF.

The J gene is TRBJ2-3, the V gene TRBV6-1; tentatively, D is TRBD1 (6 bases). CDR3 length: 12 residues. The germline gives CDR1 MNHNS, CDR2 SASEGT. The germline V and J ends were trimmed by 6 bases and 5 bases, with 9 bases remaining between them. The CDR3 bases are TGTGCCAGCAGCAGGACAGAAGATACGCAGTATTTT. This encodes CASSRTEDTQYF.

V usage is TRBV19 and J usage is TRBJ2-3; TRBD2 aligns across 7 bases. Germline lookup yields CDR1 LNHDA and CDR2 SQIVND (reference sequence). V dropped 7 bases and J dropped 7; count of bases not matched to a gene: 14. This CDR3 contains 15 residues. CDR3 nucleotide sequence: TGTGCCAGTACCCCCGGGGGTAGGGGACTAAATACGCAGTATTTT. As protein: CASTPGGRGLNTQYF.

The rearrangement uses TRBV27 and TRBJ2-7; the D gene is possibly TRBD1 (6 bases). This CDR3 is 16 amino acids long. Germline CDR1 reads MNHEY; CDR2 reads SMNVEV (reference sequence). The V gene lost 1 base and the J gene lost 3 bases, with 16 bases spanning the gap. The CDR3 here is CASSLFSSGANYEQYF. The CDR3 DNA is TGTGCCAGCAGTTTATTCTCATCAGGGGCCAACTACGAGCAGTACTTC.

In this sample, this clone turned up a few times. The rearrangement links TRBV28 to TRBJ2-3, with unresolved D. CDR3 size: 12 residues. V lost 3 bases and J lost 2, with 3 bases in between. Germline V gene lookup returns CDR1 MDHEN and CDR2 SYDVKM. The CDR3 DNA follows: TGTGCCAGCAGTTTGGCCACAGATACGCAGTATTTT. Encoded protein: CASSLATDTQYF. The full variable domain, in which reference TRBV28 and TRBJ2-3 provide the parts outside the CDR3, is DVKVTQSSRYLVKRTGEKVFLECVQDMDHENMFWYRQDPGLGLRLIYFSYDVKMKEKGDIPEGYSVSREKKERFSLILESASTNQTSMYLCASSLATDTQYFGPGTRLTVL.

J is TRBJ2-5 and V is TRBV27, with 11 bases that match TRBD2. The J segment lost 11 bases and the V segment lost 5 bases, leaving 16 bases of the junction unmatched. Germline V gene sequence: CDR1 MNHEY, CDR2 SMNVEV (reference sequence). CDR3 size: 16 residues. DNA for the CDR3: TGTGCCAGCAGTACCACCGGGACTAGCGGAGTTGGGCAGCAGTACTTC. Translating gives CASSTTGTSGVGQQYF.

This sequence joins TRBV11-3 and TRBJ2-3, with TRBD2 as a possible D gene (5 bases). This CDR3 region has 14 residues. V was clipped by 8 bases and J by 0 bases, with 12 bases between them. CDR1 SGHNT and CDR2 YENEEA come from the germline V gene. The CDR3 nucleotides read TGTGCCAGCGGACCTGGCGGGAGCACAGATACGCAGTATTTT. It codes for CASGPGGSTDTQYF.

Here the CDR3 reads CASRRTSAERIEQFF. The CDR3 DNA reads TGTGCCAGCCGTCGGACTAGCGCAGAGCGGATTGAGCAGTTCTTC. The chain carries TRBV18 and TRBJ2-1; 9 positions match TRBD2. CDR3 size: 15 residues. V was clipped by 8 bases and J by 9 bases; unmatched bases: 14. Germline CDR1 reads KGHSH; CDR2 reads LQKENI.

The chain has TRBV15 and TRBJ2-1, with D possibly matching TRBD2 (6 bases). The CDR3 covers 13 residues. The germline V and J ends were trimmed by 7 bases and 4 bases, with 11 bases remaining between them. The germline V gene encodes CDR1 LNHNV and CDR2 YYDKDF (reference sequence). CDR3 coding DNA: TGTGCCACCATACGGGAGCCATACAATGAGCAGTTCTTC. Residues: CATIREPYNEQFF.

This rearrangement joins TRBV15 to TRBJ1-5, with no clear D. From germline, CDR1 is LNHNV and CDR2 YYDKDF (reference sequence). The germline V and J ends were trimmed by 0 bases and 5 bases, with 8 bases remaining between them. The CDR3 consists of 14 residues. CDR3 loop: CATSRDRGYQPQHF. The CDR3 nucleotides are TGTGCCACCAGCAGAGATCGAGGTTATCAGCCCCAGCATTTT.

The chain uses TRBV6-1 and TRBJ2-1; weak D call: TRBD1 (5 bases). CDR1 MNHNS and CDR2 SASEGT come from the germline V gene. The CDR3 has 14 residues. V shed 4 bases and J shed 10 bases, with 17 bases lying between them. CDR3 sequence: CASSAVQQGGEQFF. The CDR3 DNA sequence: TGTGCCAGCAGTGCAGTACAGCAGGGTGGCGAGCAGTTCTTC.

This chain joins TRBV7-9 and TRBJ2-7; possibly TRBD1 for D (6 bases). The V end was cut by 6 bases, the J end by 5 bases, with 26 bases between. The CDR3 is 17 amino acids. In germline, CDR1 is SEHNR, CDR2 FQNEAQ (reference sequence). Here the CDR3 DNA reads TGTGCCAGCAGTTCCCATCATGACAAGGGGGAAATCGACGAGCAGTACTTC. Its translation is CASSSHHDKGEIDEQYF.

The chain links TRBV6-5 to TRBJ1-5; maybe TRBD1 (5 bases). The CDR3 sequence is 14 residues long. Germline V gives CDR1 MNHEY, CDR2 SVGAGI. Trimming shortened V by 2 bases and J by 2 bases, and 7 bases separated the two germline ends. CDR3: CASSYTGGNQPQHF. The CDR3 coding sequence is TGTGCCAGCAGTTACACGGGGGGCAATCAGCCCCAGCATTTT.

In this sample, this clone turned up a few times. The chain combines TRBV15 with TRBJ2-5, with a possible D match to TRBD1 (5 bases). This CDR3 spans 13 amino acids. From germline, CDR1 is LNHNV and CDR2 YYDKDF (reference sequence). Trimming left V 5 bases short and J 5 bases short, with 12 bases between. CDR3 in amino acids: CATSPAGPETQYF. CDR3 nucleotide sequence: TGTGCCACCAGCCCGGCAGGGCCGGAGACCCAGTACTTC.

The chain recombines TRBV7-2 with TRBJ1-6; maybe TRBD1 (5 bases). Germline-derived CDR1 and CDR2 are SGHTA and FQGNSA. The V and J ends lost 3 bases and 9 bases respectively, with 15 bases between them. The CDR3 has 15 residues. The CDR3 nucleotides read TGTGCCAGCAGCTTGAACACCGGGGGAGGTTCACCCCTCCACTTT. Encoded protein: CASSLNTGGGSPLHF.

The rearrangement uses TRBV10-3 and TRBJ2-7; D is perhaps TRBD2 (6 bases). V lost 7 bases and J 3 bases, leaving 10 bases between the germline ends. Germline-derived CDR1 and CDR2 are ENHRY and SYGVKD. There are 12 residues in the CDR3. Written as DNA, the CDR3 is TGTGCCATCAATCCCGGGGGCTACGAGCAGTACTTC. This translates into CAINPGGYEQYF.

The CDR3 reads CASGFLQRGGPTQYF. Written as DNA, the CDR3 is TGTGCTAGTGGTTTCCTTCAGCGGGGGGGACCCACCCAGTACTTC. This chain links TRBV12-5 with TRBJ2-5, with 10 bases matching TRBD2. Germline-derived CDR1 and CDR2 are LGHNT and FRNRAP. The CDR3 runs 15 residues. The V gene end was trimmed by 3 bases and the J gene end by 8 bases; junction bases not matched to a gene: 9.

The CDR3 DNA reads as TGTGCCAGCAGCTCCTGGACTAGCGGGAGGGCCGTCACCGGGGAGCTGTTTTTT. Its protein is CASSSWTSGRAVTGELFF. The chain carries TRBV7-8 and TRBJ2-2, with 15 bases aligning to TRBD2. With V trimmed by 4 bases and J by 4 bases, 7 bases remained unmatched. The CDR3 length is 18 residues. Germline V gives CDR1 SGHVS, CDR2 FQNEAQ.

The chain is built from TRBV9 and TRBJ1-1; 10 bases match TRBD1. With 3 bases clipped from V and 10 bases from J, the junction kept 6 bases outside the gene matches. Per germline, CDR1 SGDLS and CDR2 YYNGEE. The CDR3 spans 13 residues. The CDR3 here is CASSAGTGAGAFF. In DNA, the CDR3 is TGTGCCAGCAGCGCCGGGACAGGGGCAGGAGCTTTCTTT. Variable domain in full (rest from reference TRBV9 and TRBJ1-1): DSGVTQTPKHLITATGQRVTLRCSPRSGDLSVYWYQQSLDQGLQFLIQYYNGEERAKGNILERFSAQQFPDLHSELNLSSLELGDSALYFCASSAGTGAGAFFGQGTRLTVV.

This sequence joins TRBV29-1 and TRBJ2-5; 8 nucleotides match TRBD2. The J call may not be correct, given that the DNA end is closer to TRBJ2-7. From germline, CDR1 is SQVTM and CDR2 ANQGSEA. The CDR3 runs 13 residues. The chain's CDR3 is CSVLTSGSYEQYF. In nucleotides, the CDR3 is TGCAGCGTTCTAACTAGCGGCAGCTACGAGCAGTACTTC.

Only a few counts were recorded for this clone. The V gene is TRBV7-8, the J gene TRBJ2-2; 8 bases agree with TRBD2. V lost 5 bases to trimming and J lost 4 bases; unmatched junction nucleotides: 9. Germline V gene lookup returns CDR1 SGHVS and CDR2 FQNEAQ. The CDR3 is 16 residues long. CDR3 in amino acids: CASSQRLARGTGELFF. CDR3 sequence (DNA): TGTGCCAGCAGCCAAAGACTAGCGAGGGGCACCGGGGAGCTGTTTTTT.

The chain joins TRBV27 to TRBJ1-1; 8 bases agree with TRBD1. The CDR3 contains 15 residues. The trim removed 0 bases at V and 5 bases at J, leaving 5 bases unmatched. Germline-derived CDR1 and CDR2 are MNHEY and SMNVEV (reference sequence). CDR3 region: CASSLSPGGATEAFF. Here the CDR3 DNA reads TGTGCCAGCAGTTTATCTCCAGGGGGCGCGACTGAAGCTTTCTTT.